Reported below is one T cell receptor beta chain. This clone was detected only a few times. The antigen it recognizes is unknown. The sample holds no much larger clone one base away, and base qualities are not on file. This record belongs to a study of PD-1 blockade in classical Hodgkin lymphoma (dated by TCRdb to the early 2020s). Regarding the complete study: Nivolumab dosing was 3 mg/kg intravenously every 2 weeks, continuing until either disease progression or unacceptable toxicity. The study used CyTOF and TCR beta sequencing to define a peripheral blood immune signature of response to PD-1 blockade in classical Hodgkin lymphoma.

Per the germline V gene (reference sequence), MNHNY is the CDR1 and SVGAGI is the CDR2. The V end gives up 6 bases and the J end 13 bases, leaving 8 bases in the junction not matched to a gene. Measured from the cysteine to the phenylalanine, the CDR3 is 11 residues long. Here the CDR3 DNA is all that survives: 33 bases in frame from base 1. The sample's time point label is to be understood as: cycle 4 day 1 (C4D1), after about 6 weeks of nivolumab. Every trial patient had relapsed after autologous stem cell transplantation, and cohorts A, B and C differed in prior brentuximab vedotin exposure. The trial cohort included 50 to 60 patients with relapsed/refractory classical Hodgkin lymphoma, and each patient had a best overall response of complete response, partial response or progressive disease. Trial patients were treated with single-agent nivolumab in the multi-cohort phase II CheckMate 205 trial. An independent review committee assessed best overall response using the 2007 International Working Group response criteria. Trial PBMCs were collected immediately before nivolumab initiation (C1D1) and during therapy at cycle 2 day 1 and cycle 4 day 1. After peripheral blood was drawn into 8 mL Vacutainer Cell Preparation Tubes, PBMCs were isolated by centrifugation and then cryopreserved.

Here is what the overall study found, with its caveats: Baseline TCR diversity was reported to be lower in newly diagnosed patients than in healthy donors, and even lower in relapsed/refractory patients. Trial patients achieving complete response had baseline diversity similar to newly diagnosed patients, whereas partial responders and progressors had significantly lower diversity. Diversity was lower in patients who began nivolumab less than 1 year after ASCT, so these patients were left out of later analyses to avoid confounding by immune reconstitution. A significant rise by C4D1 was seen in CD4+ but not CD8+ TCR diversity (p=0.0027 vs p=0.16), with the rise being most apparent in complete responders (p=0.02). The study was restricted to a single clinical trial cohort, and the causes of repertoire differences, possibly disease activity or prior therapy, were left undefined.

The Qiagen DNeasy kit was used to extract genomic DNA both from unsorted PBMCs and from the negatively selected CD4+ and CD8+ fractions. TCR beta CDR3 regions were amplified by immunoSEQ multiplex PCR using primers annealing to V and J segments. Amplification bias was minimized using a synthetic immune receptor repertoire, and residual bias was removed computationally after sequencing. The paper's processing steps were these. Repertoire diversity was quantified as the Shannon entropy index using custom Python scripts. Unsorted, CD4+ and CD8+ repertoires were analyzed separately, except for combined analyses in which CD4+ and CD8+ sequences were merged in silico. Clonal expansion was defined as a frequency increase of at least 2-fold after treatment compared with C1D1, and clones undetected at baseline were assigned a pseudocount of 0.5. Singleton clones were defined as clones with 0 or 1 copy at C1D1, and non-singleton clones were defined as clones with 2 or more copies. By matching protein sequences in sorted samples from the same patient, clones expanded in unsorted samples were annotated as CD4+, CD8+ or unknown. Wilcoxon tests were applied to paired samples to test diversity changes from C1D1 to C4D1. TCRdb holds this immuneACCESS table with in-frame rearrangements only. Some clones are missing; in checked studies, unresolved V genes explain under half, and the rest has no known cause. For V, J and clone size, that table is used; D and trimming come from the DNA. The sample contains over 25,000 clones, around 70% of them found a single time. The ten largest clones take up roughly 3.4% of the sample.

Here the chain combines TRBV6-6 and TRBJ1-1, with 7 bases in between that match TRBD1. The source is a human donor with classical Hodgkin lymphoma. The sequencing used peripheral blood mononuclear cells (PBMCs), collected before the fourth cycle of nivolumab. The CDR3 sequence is CASSTGTEGFF. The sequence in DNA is TGTGCCAGCAGCACCGGGACAGAGGGTTTCTTT.